This TCR beta chain was captured by sequencing in a study of CD8 T cells in ankylosing spondylitis. This clonotype was recorded at least ten times. Its antigen remains unknown. Making use of molecular barcodes, quantitative 5'-RACE generated TCR beta libraries. From the 5' RACE reads, TCRdb called clonotypes with MiXCR, one entry per CDR3 protein. The sample has about 360,000 distinct CDR3 sequences, roughly 14% seen once. Study-level results: A TCR beta motif made of about 8 highly homologous variants seemed typical of ankylosing spondylitis blood.

The trim removed 7 bases at V and 4 bases at J, leaving 9 bases unmatched. This CDR3 has 13 amino acids. Looked up from germline, CDR1 is SQVTM and CDR2 is ANQGSEA. The chain carries TRBV29-1 and TRBJ2-7; TRBD2 matches at 8 bases. This clonotype was sampled from a male donor with ankylosing spondylitis or in good health (not recorded which). Sequenced sample: blood, either unsorted or a sorted T cell fraction (not recorded which). The DNA of the CDR3 is TGCAGCGCCTACTTAGCGGGAAAGTACGAGCAGTACTTC. It codes for CSAYLAGKYEQYF.